Presented here are 29 T cell receptor beta chains from one specimen sequenced in a study of monozygotic twins with inflammatory bowel disease. From the 5' RACE reads, TCRdb lists one entry per CDR3 protein and no DNA. This sample's table reports 200,000 to 250,000 distinct CDR3 sequences. Sequencing was carried out using blood. The receptors stem from a human donor with ulcerative colitis or Crohn's disease, or a healthy co-twin of an affected twin (not recorded which).

The chain employs TRBV24-1 and TRBJ2-4; the D gene TCRdb calls, TRBD1, cannot be checked with no DNA. Germline CDR1 reads KGHDR; CDR2 reads SFDVKD. CDR3 length equals 15 residues. The chain's CDR3 is CATPLTGEAKNIQYF.

V and J are TRBV9 and TRBJ2-5; TCRdb calls TRBD2, which cannot be checked without DNA. This CDR3 has 18 residues. In germline, CDR1 is SGDLS, CDR2 YYNGEE. This CDR3 reads CASSIGPSGGAGGETQYF.

The gene calls are TRBV6-1 and TRBJ2-5; lacking DNA, the TRBD1 call made by TCRdb goes unchecked. The CDR3 covers 14 residues. The germline CDR1 and CDR2 sequences are MNHNS and SASEGT. CDR3 sequence reads: CASSLPGRVETQYF.

The chain links TRBV5-1 to TRBJ2-3; the D gene TCRdb calls, TRBD2, cannot be checked with no DNA. CDR1 is SGHRS and CDR2 is YFSETQ in the germline V gene. The CDR3 sequence is 17 residues long. The CDR3 sequence: CASSPGLAGGPIDTQYF.

The V call is TRBV7-2, the J call TRBJ1-1; as DNA is missing, the TRBD1 call by TCRdb cannot be tested. The CDR3 has 14 residues. Germline V gives CDR1 SGHTA, CDR2 FQGNSA. The CDR3 reads CASSFDQGNTEAFF.

The chain combines TRBV20-1 with TRBJ1-3; TCRdb's D call of TRBD1 is untestable without DNA. The length of the CDR3 is 15 residues. Germline CDR1 is DFQATT and CDR2 is SNEGSKA (reference sequence). This CDR3 reads CSADTGNLSGNTIYF.

The chain recombines TRBV11-2 with TRBJ2-7. The CDR3 runs 14 residues. Germline loops: CDR1 SGHAT, CDR2 FQNNGV. This CDR3 reads CASSDLKKVYEQYF.

The chain couples TRBV5-1 to TRBJ1-4; no DNA is available, so the TRBD1 call from TCRdb remains unchecked. This CDR3 is 13 amino acids long. CDR1 is SGHRS and CDR2 is YFSETQ in the germline V gene. This CDR3 is CASSLAPGEKLFF.

The chain joins TRBV18 to TRBJ1-1; TCRdb selects TRBD1, and the lack of DNA leaves this call unchecked. The CDR3 length is 18 residues. Germline assignment: CDR1 KGHSH and CDR2 LQKENI. Here the CDR3 reads CASSPNLIRQGVPTEAFF.

The rearrangement joins TRBV5-1 to TRBJ1-1; TCRdb gives TRBD1 as the D gene, but with no DNA this cannot be confirmed. The CDR3 is made up of 14 amino acids. Per the germline V gene, CDR1 is SGHRS and CDR2 is YFSETQ. This CDR3 reads CASNPGQMNTEAFF.

This clonotype is labeled medium-sized based on frequency. The chain links TRBV20-1 to TRBJ1-5; TCRdb lists TRBD1, though no DNA is available to test this call. Per the germline V gene, CDR1 is DFQATT and CDR2 is SNEGSKA (reference sequence). The CDR3 extends over 14 amino acids. The CDR3 is CSARDGGEGQPQHF.

The J gene is TRBJ1-2, the V gene TRBV29-1; TCRdb's D gene call, TRBD1, goes unchecked for lack of DNA. This CDR3 is 15 amino acids long. The V gene's germline CDR1 is SQVTM and CDR2 ANQGSEA. The CDR3 reads CSVDNWTGGLEGYTF.

The chain carries TRBV10-3 and TRBJ2-2; without DNA, the TCRdb call of TRBD1 cannot be checked. This CDR3 comprises 19 residues. CDR1 ENHRY and CDR2 SYGVKD come from the germline V gene. The CDR3 here is CAISAPPGQGTVNTGELFF.

This clonotype is called medium-sized based on its frequency. The chain recombines TRBV5-4 with TRBJ1-1; the TRBD1 assignment by TCRdb is unverifiable without DNA. The CDR3 runs to 16 residues. The germline V gene encodes CDR1 SGHNT and CDR2 YYREEE (reference sequence). The CDR3 spells CASSTGTASLNTEAFF.

The genes are TRBV4-1 and TRBJ2-6; TCRdb calls TRBD2, which cannot be checked without DNA. CDR1 MGHRA and CDR2 YSYEKL come from the germline V gene. The CDR3 length is 16 residues. The CDR3 spells CASSPRRDSGANVLTF.

V usage is TRBV20-1 and J usage is TRBJ2-4; TCRdb picks TRBD1, but there is no DNA to check that call. CDR1 DFQATT and CDR2 SNEGSKA come from the germline V gene (reference sequence). The CDR3 runs to 15 residues. The CDR3 sequence: CSAVGGVPRGYIQYF.

The chain uses TRBV5-1 and TRBJ1-4. The germline gives CDR1 SGHRS, CDR2 YFSETQ. The CDR3 covers 14 residues. CDR3 region: CASSLGRVREKLFF.

The rearrangement joins TRBV11-3 to TRBJ2-1; TCRdb designates TRBD1, a call that cannot be tested without DNA. Per the germline V gene, CDR1 is SGHNT and CDR2 is YENEEA. CDR3 length: 15 residues. CDR3 sequence reads: CASSLEQGSYNEQFF.

The chain is built from TRBV19 and TRBJ1-5; TCRdb's D call, TRBD1, is unchecked because there is no DNA. From germline, CDR1 is LNHDA and CDR2 SQIVND (reference sequence). The CDR3 is 16 amino acids. The CDR3 protein is CASSIKPLGQDQPQHF.

The J gene is TRBJ2-2, the V gene TRBV9; TCRdb names TRBD1, which stays unverified in the absence of DNA. The CDR3 spans 17 residues. Germline CDR1 reads SGDLS; CDR2 reads YYNGEE. The CDR3 is CASSVLSGASGTGELFF.

V and J are TRBV6-1 and TRBJ1-4; lacking DNA, the TRBD1 call made by TCRdb goes unchecked. In germline, CDR1 is MNHNS, CDR2 SASEGT. The CDR3 totals 14 residues. The CDR3 here is CASSEGGTGEKLFF.

The chain carries TRBV20-1 and TRBJ2-5; TCRdb names TRBD2, which stays unverified in the absence of DNA. This CDR3 has 15 amino acids. Germline assignment: CDR1 DFQATT and CDR2 SNEGSKA (reference sequence). The CDR3 spells CSARRREGNQETQYF.

V gene TRBV6-1 combines with J gene TRBJ1-6. The CDR3 contains 15 residues. CDR1 MNHNS and CDR2 SASEGT come from the germline V gene. The CDR3 protein is CASSEAQGPNSPLHF.

The chain joins TRBV5-5 to TRBJ2-7. The germline V gene has CDR1 SGHKS and CDR2 YYEKEE (reference sequence). CDR3 length: 14 amino acids. CDR3 in amino acids: CASSSAPGMVEQYF.

This chain connects TRBV2 to TRBJ1-5. CDR1 is SNHLY and CDR2 is FYNNEI in the germline V gene. This CDR3 comprises 12 residues. Here the CDR3 reads CASTQSNQPQHF.

V gene TRBV7-3 combines with J gene TRBJ2-3; TCRdb picks TRBD2, but there is no DNA to check that call. The V gene's germline CDR1 is SGHTA and CDR2 FQGTGA. This CDR3 is built from 16 residues. The CDR3 sequence: CASSPIGGIRVDTQYF.

This chain links TRBV11-2 with TRBJ2-6; TCRdb's assignment of TRBD1 cannot be checked, as there is no DNA. The germline V gene encodes CDR1 SGHAT and CDR2 FQNNGV. The CDR3 contains 19 residues. CDR3 region: CASSHRGDLSGYGANVLTF. Combining the CDR3 with reference TRBV11-2 and TRBJ2-6 gives the whole variable domain EAGVAQSPRYKIIEKRQSVAFWCNPISGHATLYWYQQILGQGPKLLIQFQNNGVVDDSQLPKDRFSAERLKGVDSTLKIQPAKLEDSAVYLCASSHRGDLSGYGANVLTFGAGSRLTVL.

J is TRBJ2-5 and V is TRBV5-5; TCRdb returns TRBD1, unconfirmable since there is no DNA. The germline V gene has CDR1 SGHKS and CDR2 YYEKEE (reference sequence). CDR3 length: 15 residues. The CDR3 sequence is CASSYGGDGRETQYF.

The CDR3 loop is CASSQDPPLAANTGELFF. The chain links TRBV3-1 to TRBJ2-2; TCRdb indicates TRBD2, and absent DNA this call remains unverified. The CDR3 runs to 18 residues. The V gene's germline CDR1 is LGHDT and CDR2 YNNKEL (reference sequence).